This TCR beta chain was sequenced in a study of blood T cell repertoires in COVID-19. About the study: Whether acute or convalescent, the COVID-19 samples came from the United States, Italy and Spain.

The CDR3 loop spans 12 amino acids. Trimming took 6 bases from V and 5 from J; bases not matched to a gene: 3. Germline V gives CDR1 MNHEY, CDR2 SMNVEV (reference sequence). Original handling: Estimation of nucleated cell counts relied on the amplification of reference gene primers. Clones were sequenced by immunoSEQ multiplex PCR, and TCRdb holds only the in-frame ones, with some missing. V and J calls and clone size are as listed in that table; D and trimming were resolved from the DNA. This repertoire shows about 140,000 clones, roughly 81% found once; its top ten account for approximately 9%. The sequenced sample consisted of peripheral blood. The receptor's source is a woman aged 45-65 years with active or convalescent COVID-19. V is TRBV27 and J is TRBJ1-2, with 7 bases lining up with TRBD1. The CDR3 nucleotides are TGTGCCAGCAGAAAACAGGGGTATGGCTACACCTTC. It is translated as CASRKQGYGYTF.